This TCR beta chain was retrieved from a study of blood T cell repertoires in COVID-19. For the study at large: Samples representing acute and convalescent COVID-19 were sourced from the United States, Italy and Spain. Sources were T cells, B-cell-depleted T cells, or PBMCs; the material itself was cDNA or gDNA.

The protocol was immunoSEQ multiplex PCR, while the TCRdb copy is restricted to in-frame clones and leaves out a portion. This table holds under 300,000 clones, roughly 85% found once. This CDR3 has 16 amino acids. Germline CDR1 is SGHTA and CDR2 is FQGNSA. V was shortened by 4 bases and J by 3 bases, with 17 bases between the two germline ends. This chain links TRBV7-2 with TRBJ2-3; D unclear. Sequencing used peripheral blood. This clonotype was sampled from a young woman with acute or convalescent COVID-19. CDR3 coding DNA: TGTGCCAGCAGCTCGATCGGGTCTGGTAAGACAGATACGCAGTATTTT. It is translated as CASSSIGSGKTDTQYF.